The next 3 T cell receptor beta chains were all read from a single sample in a study of technical replicates of blood from a few donors. Generated by immunoSEQ multiplex PCR, the TCRdb table keeps only in-frame clones and is missing some. The sample lists about 84,000 clones; around 93% were seen once. What was sequenced was T cells isolated from PBMCs. The receptors here all came from a human donor in good health.

The chain couples TRBV27 to TRBJ1-2; TRBD1 matches at 7 bases. After removal of 0 bases from V and 5 bases from J, the junction contained 9 bases not matched to a gene. The CDR3 sequence is 16 residues long. Germline V lookup: CDR1 MNHEY, CDR2 SMNVEV (reference sequence). CDR3 DNA sequence: TGTGCCAGCAGTTTATCGAAGGGGGCCGGCGGTTATGGCTACACCTTC. Protein sequence: CASSLSKGAGGYGYTF.

This CDR3 is CASSHLAGSTYEQYF. DNA of the CDR3: TGCGCCAGCAGCCACCTAGCGGGGTCAACCTACGAGCAGTACTTC. The chain carries TRBV4-1 and TRBJ2-7; TRBD2 agrees at 9 bases. The germline V gene encodes CDR1 MGHRA and CDR2 YSYEKL. The junction had 5 bases not matched to a gene; V was cut back by 3 bases and J by 2 bases. The CDR3 runs 15 residues.

The CDR3 loop is CASSWGTGENIQYF. The CDR3 DNA reads as TGTGCCAGCAGTTGGGGGACAGGGGAAAACATTCAGTACTTC. This sequence joins TRBV27 and TRBJ2-4; 10 bases fit TRBD1. Germline-derived CDR1 and CDR2 are MNHEY and SMNVEV (reference sequence). The length of the CDR3 is 14 residues. The ends lost 4 bases at V and 5 bases at J; junction bases unmatched: 2.